This T cell receptor (beta chain) comes out of a study of T-cell reconstitution after alpha-beta-depleted transplantation in children. Notes on the study in general: Surviving recipient cells, namely T cells and thymic progenitors, were the source of high day-60 TCRbeta diversity in some patients. By one year post-transplant, T-cell counts and diversity largely arose from T cells that were newly produced. There were reportedly several hundred expanded graft clones from which alpha-beta T cells came about two months after transplant.

Unique molecular identifiers tagged the TCRbeta library. TCRdb reprocessed the PCR reads via MiXCR and lists one record per CDR3 protein. The data contain hundreds of thousands of distinct CDR3 sequences, roughly 13% of them singletons. The table lists this clonotype with many counts. Its matching antigen is unknown. CDR3 length: 13 residues. CDR1 is DFQATT and CDR2 is SNEGSKA in the germline V gene (reference sequence). V dropped 4 bases and J dropped 4 bases, with 13 bases sitting between them. This sequence joins TRBV20-1 and TRBJ1-2; the D is unclear. This receptor was obtained from a girl aged 2-15 years with congenital amegakaryocytic thrombocytopenia, due to receive a stem cell transplant. The sequenced sample was PBMCs, obtained before TCRalphabeta/CD19-depleted stem cell transplant. This CDR3 reads CSAIRGVVYGYTF. CDR3 DNA: TGCAGTGCTATCCGCGGGGTGGTCTATGGCTACACCTTC.